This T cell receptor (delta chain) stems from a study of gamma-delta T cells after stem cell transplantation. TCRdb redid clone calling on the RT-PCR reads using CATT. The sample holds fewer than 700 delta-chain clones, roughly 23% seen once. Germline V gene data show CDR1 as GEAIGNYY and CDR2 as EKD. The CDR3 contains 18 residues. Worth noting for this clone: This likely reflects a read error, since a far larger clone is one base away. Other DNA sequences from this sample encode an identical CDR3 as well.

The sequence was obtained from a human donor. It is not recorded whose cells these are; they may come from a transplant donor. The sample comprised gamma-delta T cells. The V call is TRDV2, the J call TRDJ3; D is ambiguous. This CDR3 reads CACDTVLSSSWDTRQMFF. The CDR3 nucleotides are TGCGCCTGTGACACAGTACTGTCGAGCTCCTGGGACACCCGACAGATGTTTTTC.